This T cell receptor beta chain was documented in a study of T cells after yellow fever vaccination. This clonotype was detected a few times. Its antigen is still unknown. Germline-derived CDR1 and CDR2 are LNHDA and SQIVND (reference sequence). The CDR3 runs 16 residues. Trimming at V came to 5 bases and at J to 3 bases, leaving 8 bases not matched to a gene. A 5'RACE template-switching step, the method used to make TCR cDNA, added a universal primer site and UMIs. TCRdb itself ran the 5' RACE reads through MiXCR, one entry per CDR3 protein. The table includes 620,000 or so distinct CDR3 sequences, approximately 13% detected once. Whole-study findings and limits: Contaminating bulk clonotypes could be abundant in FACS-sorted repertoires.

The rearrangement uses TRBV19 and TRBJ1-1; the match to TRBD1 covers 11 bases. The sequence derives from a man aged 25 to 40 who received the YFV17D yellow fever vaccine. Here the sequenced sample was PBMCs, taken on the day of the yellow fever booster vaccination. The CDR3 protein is CASSETGTGGHTEAFF. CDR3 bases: TGTGCCAGTAGTGAAACCGGGACAGGGGGTCACACTGAAGCTTTCTTT.